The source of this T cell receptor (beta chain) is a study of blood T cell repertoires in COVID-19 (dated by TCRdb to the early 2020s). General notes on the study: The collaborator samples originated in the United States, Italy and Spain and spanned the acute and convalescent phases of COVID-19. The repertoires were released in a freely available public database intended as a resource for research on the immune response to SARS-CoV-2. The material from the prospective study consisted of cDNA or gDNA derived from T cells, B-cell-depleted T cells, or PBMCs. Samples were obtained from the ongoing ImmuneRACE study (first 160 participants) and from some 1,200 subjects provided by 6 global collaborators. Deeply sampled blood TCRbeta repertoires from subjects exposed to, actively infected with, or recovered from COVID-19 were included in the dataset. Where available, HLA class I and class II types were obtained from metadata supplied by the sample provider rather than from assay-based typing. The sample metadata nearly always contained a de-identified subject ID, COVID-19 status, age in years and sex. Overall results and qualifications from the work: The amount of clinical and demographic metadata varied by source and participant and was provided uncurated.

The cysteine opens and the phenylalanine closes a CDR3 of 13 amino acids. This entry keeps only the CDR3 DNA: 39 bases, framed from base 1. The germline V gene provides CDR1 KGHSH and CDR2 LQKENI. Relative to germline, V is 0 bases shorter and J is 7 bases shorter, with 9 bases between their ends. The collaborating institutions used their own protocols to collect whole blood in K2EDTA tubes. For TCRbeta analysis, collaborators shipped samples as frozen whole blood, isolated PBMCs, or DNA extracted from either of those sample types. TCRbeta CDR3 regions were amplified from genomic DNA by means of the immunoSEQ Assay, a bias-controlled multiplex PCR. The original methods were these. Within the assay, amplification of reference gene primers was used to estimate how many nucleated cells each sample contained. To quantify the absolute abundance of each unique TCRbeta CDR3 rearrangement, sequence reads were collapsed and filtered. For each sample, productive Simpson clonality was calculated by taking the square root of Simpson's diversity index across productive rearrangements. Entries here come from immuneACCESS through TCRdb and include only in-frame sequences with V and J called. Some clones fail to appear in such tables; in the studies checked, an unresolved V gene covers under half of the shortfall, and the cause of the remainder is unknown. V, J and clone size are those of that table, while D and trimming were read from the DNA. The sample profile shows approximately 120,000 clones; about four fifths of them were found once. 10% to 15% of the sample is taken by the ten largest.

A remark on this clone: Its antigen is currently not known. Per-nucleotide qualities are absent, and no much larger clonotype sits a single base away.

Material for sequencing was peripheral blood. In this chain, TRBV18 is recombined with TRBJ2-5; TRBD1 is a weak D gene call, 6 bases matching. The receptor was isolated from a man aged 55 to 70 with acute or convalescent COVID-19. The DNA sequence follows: TGTGCCAGCTCACCACCGGACAGTGGGACCCAGTACTTC. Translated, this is CASSPPDSGTQYF. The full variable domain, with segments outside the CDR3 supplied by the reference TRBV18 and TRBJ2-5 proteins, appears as NAGVMQNPRHLVRRRGQEARLRCSPMKGHSHVYWYRQLPEEGLKFMVYLQKENIIDESGMPKERFSAEFPKEGPSILRIQQVVRGDSAAYFCASSPPDSGTQYFGPGTRLLVL.